The T cell receptor (beta chain) under discussion was sequenced for a study of vaccination and CD4 T cells after COVID-19. Noted treatment: roughly nine-day PBMC culture with coronavirus spike peptide pools or control peptides (ViraFEST assay). The Oncomine TCR Beta short-read assay sequenced DNA from cultured CD4+ T cells. TCRdb fed the PCR reads into MiXCR, producing one record per CDR3 protein. The repertoire has around 9,800 distinct CDR3 sequences, around 25% of them found once; the top ten carry approximately 25%. As regards this clonotype: Its target is not known.

The CDR3 has 15 amino acids. The J segment lost 4 bases and the V segment lost 1 base, leaving 4 bases of the junction unmatched. Per germline, CDR1 SGHAT and CDR2 FQNNGV. The material sequenced was CD4+ T cells from blood, cultured in vitro, taken after SARS-CoV-2 vaccination. The origin of this receptor is a human donor who had recovered from COVID-19. This sequence joins TRBV11-2 and TRBJ2-5; 9 bases are shared with TRBD1. CDR3 bases: TGTGCCAGCAGCTTAGGACAGGGGGTAGGAGAGACCCAGTACTTC. Translation: CASSLGQGVGETQYF.